One TCR beta chain is described in this entry. This entry comes from a study of Ad26.COV2.S vaccination and SARS-CoV-2 variants. Study in general: Once or twice, 56 days apart, Ad26.COV2.S was delivered intramuscularly.

Method: immunoSEQ multiplex PCR; TCRdb's copy keeps in-frame clones and lacks some. The table records around 300,000 clones, around 88% of them present only once. Noted treatment: roughly 18 received Ad26.COV2.S at low or high dose, single or two shots; 5 received placebo; per-sample allocation not given. The samples date from day 63 after the first vaccine or placebo injection. This CDR3 is built from 13 residues. The germline V and J ends were trimmed by 2 bases and 6 bases, with 11 bases remaining between them. Germline lookup yields CDR1 SNHLY and CDR2 FYNNEI. The chain joins TRBV2 to TRBJ2-7; D call uncertain. This sequence originates from a person between 18 and 65 years old who received the Ad26.COV2.S COVID-19 vaccine or a placebo. The sample consisted of peripheral blood, taken in a trial of Ad26.COV2.S vaccine versus placebo. CDR3 amino acids: CASSEMSWGEQYF. CDR3 coding DNA: TGTGCCAGCAGTGAAATGTCTTGGGGCGAGCAGTACTTC.